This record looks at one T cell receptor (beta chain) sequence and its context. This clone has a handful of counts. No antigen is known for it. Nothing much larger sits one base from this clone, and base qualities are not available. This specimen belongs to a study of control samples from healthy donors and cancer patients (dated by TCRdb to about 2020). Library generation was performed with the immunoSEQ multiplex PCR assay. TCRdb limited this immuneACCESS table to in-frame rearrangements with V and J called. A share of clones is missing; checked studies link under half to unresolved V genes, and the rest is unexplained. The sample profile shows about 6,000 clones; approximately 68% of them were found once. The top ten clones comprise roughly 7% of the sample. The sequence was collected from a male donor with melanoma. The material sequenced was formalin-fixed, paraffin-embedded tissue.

Here the CDR3 is given as CASSRDRVYNEQFF. The sequence in DNA is TGTGCCAGTAGCCGGGACAGGGTATACAATGAGCAGTTCTTC. The chain is encoded by TRBV19 joined to TRBJ2-1, with 9 junctional bases fitting TRBD1. CDR1 and CDR2 are read off the germline V gene (reference sequence) as LNHDA and SQIVND. Trimming leaves V shorter by 6 bases and J shorter by 4 bases, with the junction holding 4 bases beyond the gene matches. The CDR3 starts with the cysteine, ends with the phenylalanine, and has 14 residues. The sequence is cut down to CDR3 DNA, 42 bases in frame from base 1.